Listed below are T cell receptor beta chains from one sample, sequenced in a study of blood T cell repertoires in COVID-19. The table came from immunoSEQ multiplex PCR; TCRdb's copy has only in-frame clones and leaves some out. The sample lists around 130,000 clones; about 80% were seen once. The material sequenced was peripheral blood. The receptor set was obtained from a woman aged 55-69 years with acute or convalescent COVID-19. Both conserved end residues are part of each CDR3. Each record gives: clone size, D gene, J gene, V gene, CDR3 protein, CDR3 DNA. D genes are given only for firm matches. The size entry is marked missing in some rows and otherwise reads once, few, many or a size class.

clone size: .
D gene: .
J gene: TRBJ1-4
V gene: TRBV3-1/TRBV3-2
CDR3 protein: CASSQKGQPGGEKLFF
CDR3 DNA: TGTGCCAGCAGCCAAAAGGGGCAGCCCGGAGGGGAAAAACTGTTTTTT

clone size: .
D gene: .
J gene: TRBJ1-2
V gene: TRBV30
CDR3 protein: CAWTVGGGYTF
CDR3 DNA: TGTGCCTGGACCGTAGGGGGAGGCTACACCTTC

clone size: .
D gene: .
J gene: TRBJ2-6
V gene: TRBV5-1
CDR3 protein: CASSLPQGHGANVLTF
CDR3 DNA: TGCGCCAGCAGCCTTCCTCAGGGACATGGGGCCAACGTCCTGACTTTC

clone size: .
D gene: TRBD1
J gene: TRBJ2-2
V gene: TRBV6-1
CDR3 protein: CASSETPDRATGELFF
CDR3 DNA: TGTGCCAGCAGTGAAACCCCAGACAGGGCGACCGGGGAGCTGTTTTTT

clone size: .
D gene: .
J gene: TRBJ1-6
V gene: TRBV30
CDR3 protein: CASRGVNNSPLHF
CDR3 DNA: TGTGCCTCTCGGGGGGTAAATAATTCACCCCTCCACTTT

clone size: .
D gene: .
J gene: TRBJ1-1
V gene: TRBV7-2
CDR3 protein: CASSFYPDRSGTEAFF
CDR3 DNA: TGTGCCAGCAGCTTTTACCCTGACAGATCAGGGACTGAAGCTTTCTTT

clone size: .
D gene: .
J gene: TRBJ2-5
V gene: TRBV11-2
CDR3 protein: CASSMSETQYF
CDR3 DNA: TGTGCCAGCAGTATGTCCGAGACCCAGTACTTC

clone size: .
D gene: .
J gene: TRBJ1-1
V gene: TRBV20-1
CDR3 protein: CSASGGANTEAFF
CDR3 DNA: TGCAGTGCTAGTGGCGGGGCGAACACTGAAGCTTTCTTT

clone size: .
D gene: .
J gene: TRBJ1-6
V gene: TRBV19
CDR3 protein: CASARLGQSSPLHF
CDR3 DNA: TGTGCCAGCGCCAGATTAGGACAGTCCTCACCCCTCCACTTT

clone size: once
D gene: .
J gene: TRBJ2-1
V gene: TRBV29-1
CDR3 protein: CSVEEGEAGYNEQFF
CDR3 DNA: TGCAGCGTTGAAGAGGGGGAAGCGGGCTACAATGAGCAGTTCTTC

clone size: once
D gene: .
J gene: TRBJ2-2
V gene: TRBV6-5
CDR3 protein: CASSYSASTGELFF
CDR3 DNA: TGTGCCAGCAGTTACTCTGCCAGCACCGGGGAGCTGTTTTTT